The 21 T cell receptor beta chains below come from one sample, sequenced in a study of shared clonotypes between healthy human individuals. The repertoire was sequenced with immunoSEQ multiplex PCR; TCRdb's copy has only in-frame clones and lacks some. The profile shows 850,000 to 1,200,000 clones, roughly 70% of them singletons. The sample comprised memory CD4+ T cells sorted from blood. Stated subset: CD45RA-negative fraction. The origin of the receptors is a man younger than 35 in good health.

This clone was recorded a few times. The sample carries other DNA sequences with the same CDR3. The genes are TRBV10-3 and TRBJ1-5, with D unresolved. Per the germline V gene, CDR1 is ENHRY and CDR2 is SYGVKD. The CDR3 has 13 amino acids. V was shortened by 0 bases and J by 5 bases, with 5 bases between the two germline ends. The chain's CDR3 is CAISESRDQPQHF. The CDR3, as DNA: TGTGCCATCAGTGAGTCAAGGGATCAGCCCCAGCATTTT.

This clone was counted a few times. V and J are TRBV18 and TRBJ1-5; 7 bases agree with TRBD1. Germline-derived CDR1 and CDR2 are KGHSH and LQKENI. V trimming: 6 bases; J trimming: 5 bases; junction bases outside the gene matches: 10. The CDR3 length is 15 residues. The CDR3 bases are TGTGCCAGCTCCCCGGGACAGCAAACCCATCAGCCCCAGCATTTT. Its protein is CASSPGQQTHQPQHF.

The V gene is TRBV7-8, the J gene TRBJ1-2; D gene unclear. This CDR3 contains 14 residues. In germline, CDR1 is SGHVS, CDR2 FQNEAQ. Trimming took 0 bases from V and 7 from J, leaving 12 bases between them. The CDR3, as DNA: TGTGCCAGCAGCTTAGCAGAGGGTCTCGGTGGCTACACCTTC. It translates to CASSLAEGLGGYTF. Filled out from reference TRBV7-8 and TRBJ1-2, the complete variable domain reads GAGVSQSPRYKVAKRGQDVALRCDPISGHVSLFWYQQALGQGPEFLTYFQNEAQLDKSGLPSDRFFAERPEGSVSTLKIQRTQQEDSAVYLCASSLAEGLGGYTFGSGTRLTVV.

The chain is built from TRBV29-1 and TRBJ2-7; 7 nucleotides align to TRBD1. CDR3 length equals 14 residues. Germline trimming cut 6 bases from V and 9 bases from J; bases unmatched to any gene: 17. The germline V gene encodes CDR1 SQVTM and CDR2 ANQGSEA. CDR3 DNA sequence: TGCAGCGTCGACAGACAGGGAGATCCCCGAGGGCAGTACTTC. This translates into CSVDRQGDPRGQYF.

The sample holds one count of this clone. The CDR3 protein is CASSIDRTIRSGDRGDTQYF. In DNA, the CDR3 is TGTGCCAGTAGTATAGACCGGACCATCAGAAGTGGGGACAGGGGTGATACGCAGTATTTT. This sequence joins TRBV19 and TRBJ2-3; 10 bases align to TRBD1. V dropped 0 bases and J dropped 6; count of bases not matched to a gene: 18. The CDR3 sequence is 20 residues long. Germline CDR1 reads LNHDA; CDR2 reads SQIVND (reference sequence).

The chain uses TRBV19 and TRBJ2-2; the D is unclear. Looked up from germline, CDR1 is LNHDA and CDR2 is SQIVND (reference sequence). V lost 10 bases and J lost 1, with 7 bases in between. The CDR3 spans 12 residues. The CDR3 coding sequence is TGTGCCACCTCACTGAACACCGGGGAGCTGTTTTTT. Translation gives CATSLNTGELFF.

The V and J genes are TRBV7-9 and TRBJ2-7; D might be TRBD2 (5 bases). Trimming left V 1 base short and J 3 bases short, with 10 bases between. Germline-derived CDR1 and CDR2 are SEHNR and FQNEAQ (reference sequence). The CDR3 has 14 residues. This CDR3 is CASSLDGLSYEQYF. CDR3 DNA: TGTGCCAGCAGCTTAGATGGACTGAGCTACGAGCAGTACTTC.

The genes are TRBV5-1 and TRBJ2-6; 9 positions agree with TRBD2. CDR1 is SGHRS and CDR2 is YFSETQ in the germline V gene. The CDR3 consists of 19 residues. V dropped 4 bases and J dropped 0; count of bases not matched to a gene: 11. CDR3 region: CASSQVLAGLSSGANVLTF. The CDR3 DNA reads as TGCGCCAGCAGCCAAGTTCTAGCGGGGCTTAGCTCTGGGGCCAACGTCCTGACTTTC.

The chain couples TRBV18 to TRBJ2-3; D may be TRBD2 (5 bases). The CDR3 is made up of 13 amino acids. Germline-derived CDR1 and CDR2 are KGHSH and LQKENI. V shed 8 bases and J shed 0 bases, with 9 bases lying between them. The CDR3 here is CASRETSTDTQYF. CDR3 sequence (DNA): TGTGCCAGCAGGGAGACTAGCACAGATACGCAGTATTTT. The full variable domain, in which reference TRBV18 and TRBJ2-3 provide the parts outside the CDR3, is NAGVMQNPRHLVRRRGQEARLRCSPMKGHSHVYWYRQLPEEGLKFMVYLQKENIIDESGMPKERFSAEFPKEGPSILRIQQVVRGDSAAYFCASRETSTDTQYFGPGTRLTVL.

CDR3 amino acids: CASSFWTGTYEQYF. CDR3 coding DNA: TGCGCCAGCAGCTTTTGGACAGGGACCTACGAGCAGTACTTC. The rearrangement joins TRBV5-1 to TRBJ2-7, with 8 bases matching TRBD1. CDR3 length: 14 amino acids. J gave up 2 bases and V 2 bases, and 3 bases lay outside the gene matches. The germline V gene has CDR1 SGHRS and CDR2 YFSETQ.

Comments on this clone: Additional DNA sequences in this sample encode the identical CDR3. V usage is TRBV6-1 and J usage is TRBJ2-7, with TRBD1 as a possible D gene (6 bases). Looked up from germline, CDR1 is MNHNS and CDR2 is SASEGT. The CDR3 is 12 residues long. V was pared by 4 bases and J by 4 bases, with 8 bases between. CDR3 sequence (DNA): TGTGCCAGCAGTGCCAGGGGTTACGAGCAGTACTTC. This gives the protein CASSARGYEQYF.

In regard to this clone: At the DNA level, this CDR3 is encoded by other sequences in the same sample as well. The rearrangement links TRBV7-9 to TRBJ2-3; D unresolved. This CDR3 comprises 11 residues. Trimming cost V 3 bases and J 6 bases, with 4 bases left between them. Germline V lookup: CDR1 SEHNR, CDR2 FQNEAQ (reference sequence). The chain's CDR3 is CASSLADTQYF. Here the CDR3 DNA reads TGTGCCAGCAGCTTGGCGGATACGCAGTATTTT.

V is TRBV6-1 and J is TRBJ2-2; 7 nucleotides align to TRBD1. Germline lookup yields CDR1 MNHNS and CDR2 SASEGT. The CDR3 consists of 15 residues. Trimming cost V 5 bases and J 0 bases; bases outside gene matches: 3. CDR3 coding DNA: TGTGCCAGCAGTCCCACAGGGGCGAACACCGGGGAGCTGTTTTTT. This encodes CASSPTGANTGELFF.

The CDR3 protein is CASSLASTAFNEQYF. CDR3 in DNA: TGTGCCAGCAGCTTAGCGTCCACGGCATTCAACGAGCAGTACTTC. This rearrangement joins TRBV7-8 to TRBJ2-7; D gene unclear. The CDR3 consists of 15 residues. Germline CDR1 and CDR2: SGHVS and FQNEAQ. V was shortened by 0 bases and J by 5 bases, with 14 bases between the two germline ends.

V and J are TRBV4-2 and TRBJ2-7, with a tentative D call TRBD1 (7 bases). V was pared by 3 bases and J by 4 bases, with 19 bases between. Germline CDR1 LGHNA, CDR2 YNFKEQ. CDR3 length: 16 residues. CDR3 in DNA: TGTGCCAGCAGCCAGCCGCCGTGGGACAGCGGGTACGAGCAGTACTTC. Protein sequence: CASSQPPWDSGYEQYF.

CDR3 DNA: TGTGCCAGTAGTAAGGGACTAGCGGGAGGAGAGACCCAGTACTTC. Its translation is CASSKGLAGGETQYF. This chain joins TRBV19 and TRBJ2-5, with 15 nucleotides matching TRBD2. Germline V gives CDR1 LNHDA, CDR2 SQIVND (reference sequence). The CDR3 length is 15 residues. J gave up 4 bases and V 4 bases, and 1 base lay outside the gene matches. The variable domain in full, with the rest retrieved from reference TRBV19 and TRBJ2-5, is DGGITQSPKYLFRKEGQNVTLSCEQNLNHDAMYWYRQDPGQGLRLIYYSQIVNDFQKGDIAEGYSVSREKKESFPLTVTSAQKNPTAFYLCASSKGLAGGETQYFGPGTRLLVL.

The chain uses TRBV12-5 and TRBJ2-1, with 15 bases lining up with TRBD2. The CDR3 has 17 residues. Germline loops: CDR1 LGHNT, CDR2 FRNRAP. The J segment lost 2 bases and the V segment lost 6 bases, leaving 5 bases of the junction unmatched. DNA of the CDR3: TGTGCTAGTGGATCGGGACTAGCGGGAGGTACCTACAATGAGCAGTTCTTC. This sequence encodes CASGSGLAGGTYNEQFF.

The CDR3 sequence is CASSPGAGQGNDNEQFF. CDR3 nucleotides: TGTGCCAGTAGTCCAGGAGCGGGACAGGGAAACGACAATGAGCAGTTCTTC. This rearrangement joins TRBV19 to TRBJ2-1, with 9 positions matching TRBD1. Germline V CDR1 and CDR2: LNHDA, SQIVND (reference sequence). Trimming cost V 5 bases and J 5 bases; bases outside gene matches: 13. The CDR3 spans 17 residues.

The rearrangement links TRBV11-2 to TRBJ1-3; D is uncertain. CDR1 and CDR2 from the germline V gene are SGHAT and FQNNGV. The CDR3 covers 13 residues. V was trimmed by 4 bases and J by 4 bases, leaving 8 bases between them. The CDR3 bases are TGTGCCAGCAGCTGGCCAGGCGGAAACACCATATATTTT. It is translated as CASSWPGGNTIYF.

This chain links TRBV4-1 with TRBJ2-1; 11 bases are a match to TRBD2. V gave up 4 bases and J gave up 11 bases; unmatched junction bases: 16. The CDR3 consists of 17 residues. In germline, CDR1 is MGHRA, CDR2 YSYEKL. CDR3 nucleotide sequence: TGCGCCAGCAGCCTAACAACTAGCGGGAGCTTTCAGGTTAAGCAGTTCTTC. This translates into CASSLTTSGSFQVKQFF.

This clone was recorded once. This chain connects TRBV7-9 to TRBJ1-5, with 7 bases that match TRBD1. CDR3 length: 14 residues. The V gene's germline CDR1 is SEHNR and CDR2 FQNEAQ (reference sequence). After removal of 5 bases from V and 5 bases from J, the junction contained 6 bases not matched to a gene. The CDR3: CASSPDRQDQPQHF. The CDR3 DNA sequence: TGTGCCAGCAGCCCGGACAGGCAAGATCAGCCCCAGCATTTT.